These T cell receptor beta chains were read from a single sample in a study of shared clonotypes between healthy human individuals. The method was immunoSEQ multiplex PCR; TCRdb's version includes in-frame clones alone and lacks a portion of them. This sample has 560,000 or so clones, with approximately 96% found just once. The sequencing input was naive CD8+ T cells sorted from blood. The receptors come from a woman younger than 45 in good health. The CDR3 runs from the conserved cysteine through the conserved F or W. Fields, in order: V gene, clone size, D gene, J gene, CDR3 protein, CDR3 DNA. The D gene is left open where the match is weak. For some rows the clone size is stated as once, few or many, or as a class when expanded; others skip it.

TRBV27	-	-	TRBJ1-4	CASSPAGVPEKLFF	TGTGCCAGCAGCCCAGCAGGGGTTCCGGAAAAACTGTTTTTT
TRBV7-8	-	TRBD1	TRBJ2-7	CASSIRAPTGAYEQYF	TGTGCCAGCAGCATAAGGGCCCCGACAGGGGCGTACGAGCAGTACTTC
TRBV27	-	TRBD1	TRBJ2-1	CASSLLQGFGEQFF	TGTGCCAGCAGTTTATTACAGGGGTTCGGTGAGCAGTTCTTC
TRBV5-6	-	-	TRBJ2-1	CASIGTSNEQFF	TGTGCCAGCATCGGGACTTCCAATGAGCAGTTCTTC
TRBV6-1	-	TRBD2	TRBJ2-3	CASSEESRETTDTQYF	TGTGCCAGCAGTGAAGAATCGCGGGAGACGACAGATACGCAGTATTTT
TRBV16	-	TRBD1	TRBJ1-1	CASSLGQGRGGNTEAFF	TGTGCCAGCAGCCTGGGACAGGGCAGAGGGGGGAACACTGAAGCTTTCTTT
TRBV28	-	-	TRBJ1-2	CASSFLRGGFGYTF	TGTGCCAGCAGTTTCCTCCGCGGGGGGTTTGGCTACACCTTC
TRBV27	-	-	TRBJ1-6	CASSFGSSYNSPLHF	TGTGCCAGCAGTTTCGGCAGCTCCTATAATTCACCCCTCCACTTT
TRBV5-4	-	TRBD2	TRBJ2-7	CASSLAGEGTSYEQYF	TGTGCCAGCAGCTTGGCTGGGGAGGGAACCTCCTACGAGCAGTACTTC
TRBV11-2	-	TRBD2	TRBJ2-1	CASSLGGGVHEQFF	TGTGCCAGCAGCTTAGGGGGGGGAGTGCATGAGCAGTTCTTC
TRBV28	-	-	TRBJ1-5	CASSLSSTANQPQHF	TGTGCCAGCAGTTTATCGTCGACGGCTAATCAGCCCCAGCATTTT
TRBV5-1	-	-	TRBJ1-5	CASSPWGGNQPQHF	TGCGCCAGCAGCCCTTGGGGGGGGAATCAGCCCCAGCATTTT
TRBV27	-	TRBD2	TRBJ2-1	CASGPLGGGRGDEQFF	TGTGCCAGCGGGCCCCTCGGGGGAGGGAGGGGCGATGAGCAGTTCTTC
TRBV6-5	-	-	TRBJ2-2	CASSYSTGELFF	TGTGCCAGCAGTTATTCCACCGGGGAGCTGTTTTTT
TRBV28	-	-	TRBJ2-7	CASSLLASSSYEQYF	TGTGCCAGCAGTTTATTGGCCTCGTCCTCCTACGAGCAGTACTTC
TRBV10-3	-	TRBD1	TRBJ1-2	CAVQTTGGHPNYGYTF	TGTGCCGTCCAGACCACAGGGGGCCACCCTAACTATGGCTACACCTTC
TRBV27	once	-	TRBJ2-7	CASSRQGLGYEQYF	TGTGCCAGCAGTCGGCAGGGATTAGGCTACGAGCAGTACTTC
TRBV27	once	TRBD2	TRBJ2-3	CASTPGGLPTDTQYF	TGTGCCAGCACCCCGGGGGGACTCCCCACAGATACGCAGTATTTT
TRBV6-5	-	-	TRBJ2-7	CASSRTGTEQYF	TGTGCCAGCAGTCGCACGGGAACAGAGCAGTACTTC
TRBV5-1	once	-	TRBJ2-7	CASSLGGIYEQYF	TGCGCCAGCAGCTTGGGGGGAATCTACGAGCAGTACTTC
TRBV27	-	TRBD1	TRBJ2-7	CASSGGTGWGEQYF	TGTGCCAGCAGCGGAGGGACAGGATGGGGCGAGCAGTACTTC
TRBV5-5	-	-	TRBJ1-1	CASSLEGMTEAFF	TGTGCCAGCAGCTTGGAGGGTATGACTGAAGCTTTCTTT
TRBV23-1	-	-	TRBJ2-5	CASSQSGANEETQYF	TGCGCCAGCAGTCAATCGGGTGCGAACGAAGAGACCCAGTACTTC
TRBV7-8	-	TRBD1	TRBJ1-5	CASSRQGNQPQHF	TGTGCCAGCAGCCGACAGGGTAATCAGCCCCAGCATTTT
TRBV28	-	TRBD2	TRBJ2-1	CASSLERSWGGSFF	TGTGCCAGCAGTTTAGAGAGGTCATGGGGGGGGTCGTTCTTC
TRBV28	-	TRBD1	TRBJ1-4	CASSAYRGATNEKLFF	TGTGCCAGCAGTGCCTACAGGGGTGCAACTAATGAAAAACTGTTTTTT
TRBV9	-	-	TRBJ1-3	CASSPGRNSGNTIYF	TGTGCCAGCAGCCCGGGACGGAACTCTGGAAACACCATATATTTT
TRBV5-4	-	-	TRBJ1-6	CASSQDLNNSPLHF	TGTGCCAGCAGCCAGGACCTGAATAATTCACCCCTCCACTTT
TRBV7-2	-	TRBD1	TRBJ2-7	CASSSKQGARAYEQYF	TGTGCCAGCAGCTCGAAACAGGGGGCGCGGGCCTACGAGCAGTACTTC